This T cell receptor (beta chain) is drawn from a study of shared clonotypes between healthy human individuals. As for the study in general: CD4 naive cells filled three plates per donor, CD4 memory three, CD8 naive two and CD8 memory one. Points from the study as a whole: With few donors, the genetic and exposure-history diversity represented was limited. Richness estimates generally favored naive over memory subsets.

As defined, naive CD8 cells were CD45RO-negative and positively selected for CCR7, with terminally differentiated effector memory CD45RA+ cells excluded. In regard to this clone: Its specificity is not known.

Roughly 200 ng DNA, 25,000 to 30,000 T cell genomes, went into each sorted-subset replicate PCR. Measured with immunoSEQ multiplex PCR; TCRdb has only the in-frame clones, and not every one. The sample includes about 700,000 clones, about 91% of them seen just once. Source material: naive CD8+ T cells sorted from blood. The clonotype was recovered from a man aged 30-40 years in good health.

The CDR3 DNA follows: TGTGCCAGCAGCACTAGGGACAGGGGGCTCTCCTGGGAGCAGTACTTC. Translation gives CASSTRDRGLSWEQYF. The chain employs TRBV28 and TRBJ2-7; 12 nucleotides line up with TRBD1. J lost 7 bases, V lost 6 bases, and 13 bases had no gene match. CDR1 is MDHEN and CDR2 is SYDVKM in the germline V gene. The CDR3 length is 16 residues. Based on the CDR3 plus reference TRBV28 and TRBJ2-7, the full variable domain is DVKVTQSSRYLVKRTGEKVFLECVQDMDHENMFWYRQDPGLGLRLIYFSYDVKMKEKGDIPEGYSVSREKKERFSLILESASTNQTSMYLCASSTRDRGLSWEQYFGPGTRLTVT.